A selection of T cell receptor beta chains follows, all from one sample in a study of cytomegalovirus exposure and HLA in healthy donors. Assay used: immunoSEQ multiplex PCR; TCRdb lists only in-frame clones, some missing. This table has some 190,000 clones, 75% to 90% appearing once. Input material: PBMCs. The source of these receptors is a woman aged 30 to 39 in good health and CMV-seronegative. Both conserved end residues are part of each CDR3. Fields, in order: V gene, J gene, D gene, clone size, CDR3 DNA, CDR3 protein. The D gene is left open where the match is weak. Clone sizes are given selectively: once, few, many, or a class where the clone is expanded.

TRBV5-1,TRBJ2-7,NA,NA,TGCGCCAGCAGCTTGAGAGGCAACCCCTACGAGCAGTACTTC,CASSLRGNPYEQYF
TRBV5-1,TRBJ2-1,TRBD1,once,TGCGCCAGCAGCTCGAGGATTGGACAGGGGGCGATAAATGAGCAGTTCTTC,CASSSRIGQGAINEQFF
TRBV14,TRBJ2-3,TRBD1,NA,TGTGCCAGCAGCCCCCGGGACAGATCCACAGATACGCAGTATTTT,CASSPRDRSTDTQYF
TRBV5-1,TRBJ1-1,NA,NA,TGCGCCAGCAGCTTGCTACAGGGCTCCGACACTGAAGCTTTCTTT,CASSLLQGSDTEAFF
TRBV5-1,TRBJ2-5,NA,NA,TGCGCCAGCAGGGGGCAGGACCAAGAGACCCAGTACTTC,CASRGQDQETQYF
TRBV18,TRBJ2-7,TRBD1,once,TGTGCCAGCTCACCCCCTACAGGGGTTGCCTCCTACGAGCAGTACTTC,CASSPPTGVASYEQYF
TRBV6-1,TRBJ2-4,NA,NA,TGTGCCAGCAGTGAAGTTGGGGGGTCGGCCAAAAACATTCAGTACTTC,CASSEVGGSAKNIQYF
TRBV5-1,TRBJ2-2,TRBD2,NA,TGCGCCAGCAGCTCGTCTAGCGGGAGGGCCACCGGGGAGCTGTTTTTT,CASSSSSGRATGELFF
TRBV6-6,TRBJ2-1,NA,NA,TGTGCCAGCAGTTACTCGGCCGAGCAGTTCTTC,CASSYSAEQFF
TRBV5-1,TRBJ2-7,NA,NA,TGCGCCAGCAGTGCGGTGGTGAGCCAGTACGAGCAGTACTTC,CASSAVVSQYEQYF
TRBV7-8,TRBJ1-1,TRBD1,NA,TGTGCCAGCAGCTTCTACAGGGGGACGGACGCTGAAGCTTTCTTT,CASSFYRGTDAEAFF
TRBV27,TRBJ2-6,NA,NA,TGTGCCAGCAGTTTCAGTGGGGCCAACGTCCTGACTTTC,CASSFSGANVLTF
TRBV6-5,TRBJ1-2,NA,NA,TGTGCCAGCAGTCAGACTAGAGGGCGGGAGGGCTACACCTTC,CASSQTRGREGYTF
TRBV9,TRBJ2-1,TRBD1,NA,TGTGCCAGCAGCGCCCGTTCCGGACAGGGAACCTACAATGAGCAGTTCTTC,CASSARSGQGTYNEQFF
TRBV30,TRBJ2-2,TRBD2,NA,TGTGCCTGGAGTGTACGGGGGGGGCAAACCGGGGAGCTGTTTTTT,CAWSVRGGQTGELFF
TRBV28,TRBJ1-3,NA,few,TGTGCCAGCAGCCCCCCGACAGGCCGAAACACCATATATTTT,CASSPPTGRNTIYF
TRBV27,TRBJ2-4,NA,NA,TGTGCCAGCAGTGCCCTGTCGACTTTCAGAAACATTCAGTACTTC,CASSALSTFRNIQYF
TRBV5-1,TRBJ2-1,NA,NA,TGCGCCAGCAGCTTGGTTCGGGGGTCCACCTACAATGAGCAGTTCTTC,CASSLVRGSTYNEQFF
TRBV27,TRBJ1-5,NA,NA,TGTGCCAGCAGTTTAGGGGCAGGGCCGAATCAGCCCCAGCATTTT,CASSLGAGPNQPQHF
TRBV5-6,TRBJ1-1,NA,few,TGTGCCAGCAGCTTCGGGATGGTTATGAACACTGAAGCTTTCTTT,CASSFGMVMNTEAFF
TRBV5-4,TRBJ1-2,NA,NA,TGTGCCAGCAGCTACCCCGGGGGCTATGGCTACACCTTC,CASSYPGGYGYTF
TRBV5-1,TRBJ1-1,NA,once,TGCGCCAGCAGCTTGGCCGAAGGGGGGGGCACTGAAGCTTTCTTT,CASSLAEGGGTEAFF
TRBV5-1,TRBJ2-7,TRBD1,NA,TGCGCCAGCAGCTTGGAGTTGAGGGGGCGGGACGAGCAGTACTTC,CASSLELRGRDEQYF
TRBV28,TRBJ2-3,NA,NA,TGTGCCAGCAGATTTACATCCACAGATACGCAGTATTTT,CASRFTSTDTQYF
TRBV28,TRBJ2-3,NA,NA,TGTGCCAGCAGTCCCGGGTTGCGTGCAGATACGCAGTATTTT,CASSPGLRADTQYF
TRBV5-1,TRBJ2-2,NA,NA,TGCGCCAGCAGCTTGGCAGCGAACACCGGGGAGCTGTTTTTT,CASSLAANTGELFF
TRBV5-1,TRBJ2-7,TRBD2,NA,TGCGCCAGCAGCTTGGTTTGGACTAGCGGGATCACCTACGAGCAGTACTTC,CASSLVWTSGITYEQYF
TRBV5-4,TRBJ2-7,TRBD2,NA,TGTGCCAGCAGCTTCTTGGGTAGCGGGAGGAAGAAGTACTTC,CASSFLGSGRKKYF
TRBV19,TRBJ2-1,TRBD2,NA,TGTGCCAGTAGTATTTTGGCTAGCGGATACAATGAGCAGTTCTTC,CASSILASGYNEQFF
TRBV5-1,TRBJ2-1,TRBD2,NA,TGCGCCAGCAGGGTTCTTGCGGGAGGGGGCTACAATGAGCAGTTCTTC,CASRVLAGGGYNEQFF
TRBV5-1,TRBJ2-5,NA,NA,TGCGCCAGCTACCGCGGAGGGGAAGAGACCCAGTACTTC,CASYRGGEETQYF
TRBV10-3,TRBJ1-2,NA,NA,TGTGCCATCAGTGAGCAACGCCAGGGCGTAGGGTATGGCTACACCTTC,CAISEQRQGVGYGYTF
TRBV28,TRBJ1-2,NA,NA,TGTGCCAGCAGTTTAAGTCGCCTTGGGGCTGGCTACACCTTC,CASSLSRLGAGYTF
TRBV5-1,TRBJ2-1,TRBD2,NA,TGCGCCAGCAGCTTGGTTAGCGGGGGGACCCACAATGAGCAGTTCTTC,CASSLVSGGTHNEQFF
TRBV9,TRBJ2-7,NA,NA,TGTGCCAGCAGCGTAACGGGACATTCTTCCGACGAGCAGTACTTC,CASSVTGHSSDEQYF
TRBV28,TRBJ2-7,NA,NA,TGTGCCAGCAGTCGGCAGGGCGAAGCTAAAAATAACGAGCAGTACTTC,CASSRQGEAKNNEQYF
TRBV7-7,TRBJ2-7,TRBD1,NA,TGTGCTAGCAGTAAGGACAGGGGAAACGAGCAGTACTTC,CASSKDRGNEQYF
TRBV28,TRBJ2-3,TRBD2,NA,TGTGCCAGCAGTTTCTACCGGGAGGGCACAGATACGCAGTATTTT,CASSFYREGTDTQYF
TRBV29-1,TRBJ1-3,TRBD1,NA,TGCAGCGTTGCCCCCAGGGGGCTCTTAAACACCATATATTTT,CSVAPRGLLNTIYF
TRBV5-4,TRBJ2-1,TRBD2,once,TGTGCCAGCAGCTGGACGGCGCGGGGGGGCCCTAATGAGCAGTTCTTC,CASSWTARGGPNEQFF
TRBV19,TRBJ1-5,NA,NA,TGTGCCAGTACCTCACAGGGAGGCAATCAGCCCCAGCATTTT,CASTSQGGNQPQHF
TRBV5-3,TRBJ1-1,NA,NA,TGTGCCAGAAGCCCCCCCGGGGCGGGGGGCACTGAAGCTTTCTTT,CARSPPGAGGTEAFF
TRBV10-3,TRBJ1-5,NA,NA,TGTGCCATCAGTGAGCCCACGACTCAGTATCAGCCCCAGCATTTT,CAISEPTTQYQPQHF
TRBV27,TRBJ1-1,NA,NA,TGTGCCAGCAGTTCCCCCGGGAAGCTCATGAACACTGAAGCTTTCTTT,CASSSPGKLMNTEAFF
TRBV29-1,TRBJ1-1,NA,NA,TGCAGCGTTGAGGAGATTATGAACACTGAAGCTTTCTTT,CSVEEIMNTEAFF
TRBV13,TRBJ2-7,NA,NA,TGTGCCAGCAGCTTGAAGGACACGGGCTACGAGCAGTACTTC,CASSLKDTGYEQYF
TRBV28,TRBJ2-1,TRBD2,NA,TGTGCCAGCAGACCCGCGGGAGTTGAGCAGTTCTTC,CASRPAGVEQFF